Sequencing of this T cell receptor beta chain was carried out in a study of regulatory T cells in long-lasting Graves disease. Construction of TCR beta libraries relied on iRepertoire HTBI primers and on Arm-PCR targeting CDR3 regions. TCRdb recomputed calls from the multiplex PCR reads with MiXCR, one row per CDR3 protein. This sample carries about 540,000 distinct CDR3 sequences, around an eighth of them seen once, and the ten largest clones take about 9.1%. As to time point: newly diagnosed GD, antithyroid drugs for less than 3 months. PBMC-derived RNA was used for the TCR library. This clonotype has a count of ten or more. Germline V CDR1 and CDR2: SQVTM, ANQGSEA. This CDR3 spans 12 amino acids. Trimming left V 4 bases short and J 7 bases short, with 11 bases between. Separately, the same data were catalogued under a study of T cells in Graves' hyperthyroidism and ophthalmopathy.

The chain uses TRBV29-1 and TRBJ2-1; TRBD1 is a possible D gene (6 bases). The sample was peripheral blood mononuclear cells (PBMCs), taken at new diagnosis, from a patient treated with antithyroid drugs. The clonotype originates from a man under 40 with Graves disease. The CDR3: CSVVEDSNEQFF. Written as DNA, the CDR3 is TGCAGCGTTGTGGAGGACAGTAATGAGCAGTTCTTC.